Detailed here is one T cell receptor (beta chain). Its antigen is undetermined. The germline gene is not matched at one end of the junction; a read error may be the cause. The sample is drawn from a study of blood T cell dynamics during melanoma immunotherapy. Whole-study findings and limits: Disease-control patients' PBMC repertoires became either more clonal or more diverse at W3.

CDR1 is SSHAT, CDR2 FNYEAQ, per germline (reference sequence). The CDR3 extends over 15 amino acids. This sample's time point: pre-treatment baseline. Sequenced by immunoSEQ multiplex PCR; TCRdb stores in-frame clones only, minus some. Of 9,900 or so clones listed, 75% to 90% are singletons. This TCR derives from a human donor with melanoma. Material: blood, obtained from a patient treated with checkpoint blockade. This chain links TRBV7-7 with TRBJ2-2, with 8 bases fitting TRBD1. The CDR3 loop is CASSPDREGTGELFF. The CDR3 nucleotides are TGTGCTAGCAGCCCGGACAGGGAAGGAACCGGGGAGCTGTTTTTT.